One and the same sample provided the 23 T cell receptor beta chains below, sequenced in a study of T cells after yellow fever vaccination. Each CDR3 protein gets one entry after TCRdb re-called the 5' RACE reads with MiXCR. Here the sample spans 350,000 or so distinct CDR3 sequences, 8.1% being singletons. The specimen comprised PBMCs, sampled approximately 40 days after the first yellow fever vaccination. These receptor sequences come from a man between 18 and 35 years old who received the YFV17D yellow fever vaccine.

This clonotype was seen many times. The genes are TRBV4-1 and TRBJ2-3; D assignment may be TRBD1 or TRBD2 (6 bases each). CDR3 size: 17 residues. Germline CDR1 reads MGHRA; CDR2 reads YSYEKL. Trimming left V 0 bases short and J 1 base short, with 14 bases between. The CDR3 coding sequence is TGCGCCAGCAGCCAAGATTCGTCGGGGGCCCGCACAGATACGCAGTATTTT. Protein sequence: CASSQDSSGARTDTQYF.

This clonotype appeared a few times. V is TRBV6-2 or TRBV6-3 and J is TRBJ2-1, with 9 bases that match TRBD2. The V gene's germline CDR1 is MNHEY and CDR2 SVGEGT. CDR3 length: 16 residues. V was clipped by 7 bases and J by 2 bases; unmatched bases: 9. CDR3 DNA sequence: TGTGCCAGCACTTCAACAAGCGGGGGGACCTACAATGAGCAGTTCTTC. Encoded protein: CASTSTSGGTYNEQFF.

The CDR3 spells CASSVRPDTKAFF. The DNA for the CDR3 is TGTGCCAGCAGTGTACGACCGGATACTAAAGCTTTCTTT. The chain links TRBV6-4 to TRBJ1-1; D ambiguous. Looked up from germline, CDR1 is MRHNA and CDR2 is SNTAGT. The CDR3 spans 13 residues. The V end was cut by 4 bases, the J end by 9 bases, with 15 bases between.

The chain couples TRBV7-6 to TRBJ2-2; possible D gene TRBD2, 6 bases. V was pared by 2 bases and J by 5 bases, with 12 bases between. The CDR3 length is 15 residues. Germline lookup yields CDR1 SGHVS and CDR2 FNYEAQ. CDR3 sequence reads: CASSLTEGRTGELFF. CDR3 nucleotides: TGTGCCAGCAGCTTAACGGAGGGGAGAACCGGGGAGCTGTTTTTT.

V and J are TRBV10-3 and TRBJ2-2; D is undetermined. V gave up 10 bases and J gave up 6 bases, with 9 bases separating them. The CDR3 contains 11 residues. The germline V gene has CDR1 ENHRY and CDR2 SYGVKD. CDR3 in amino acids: CATEGPGELFF. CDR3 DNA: TGTGCCACTGAAGGTCCCGGGGAGCTGTTTTTT.

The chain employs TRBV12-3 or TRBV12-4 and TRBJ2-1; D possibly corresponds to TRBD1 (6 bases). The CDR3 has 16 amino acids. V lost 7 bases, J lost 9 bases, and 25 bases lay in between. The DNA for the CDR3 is TGTGCCAGCACCACCCTCCGGGACACAAGTTTCGCTGAGCAGTTCTTC. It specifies CASTTLRDTSFAEQFF.

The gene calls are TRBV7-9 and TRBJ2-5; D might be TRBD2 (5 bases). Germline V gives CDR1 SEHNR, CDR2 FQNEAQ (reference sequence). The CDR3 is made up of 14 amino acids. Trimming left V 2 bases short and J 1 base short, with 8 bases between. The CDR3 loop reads CASSLNGVQETQYF. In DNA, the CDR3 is TGTGCCAGCAGCTTAAACGGGGTCCAAGAGACCCAGTACTTC.

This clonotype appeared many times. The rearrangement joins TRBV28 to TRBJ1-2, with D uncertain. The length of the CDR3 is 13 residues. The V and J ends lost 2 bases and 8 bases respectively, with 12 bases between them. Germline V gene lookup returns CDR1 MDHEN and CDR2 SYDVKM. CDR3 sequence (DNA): TGTGCCAGCAGTTTAGAGCCAGGATCGGGCTACACCTTC. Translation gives CASSLEPGSGYTF.

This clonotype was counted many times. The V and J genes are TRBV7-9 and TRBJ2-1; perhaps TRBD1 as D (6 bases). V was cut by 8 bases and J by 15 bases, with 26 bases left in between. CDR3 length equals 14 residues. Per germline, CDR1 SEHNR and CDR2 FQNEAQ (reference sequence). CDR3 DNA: TGTGCCAGCCGGATTGGTGTTCTTGGGGGCGGAATGTTCTTC. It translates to CASRIGVLGGGMFF.

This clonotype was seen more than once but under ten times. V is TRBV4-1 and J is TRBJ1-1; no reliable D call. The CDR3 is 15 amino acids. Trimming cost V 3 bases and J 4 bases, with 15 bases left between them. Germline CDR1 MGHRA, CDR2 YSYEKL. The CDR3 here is CASSHRHGKGTEAFF. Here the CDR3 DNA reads TGCGCCAGCAGCCACCGACATGGGAAGGGCACTGAAGCTTTCTTT.

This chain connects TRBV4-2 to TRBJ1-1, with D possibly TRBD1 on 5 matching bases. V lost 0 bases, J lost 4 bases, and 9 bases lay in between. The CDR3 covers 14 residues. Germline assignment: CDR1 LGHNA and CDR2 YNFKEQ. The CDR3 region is CASSQDSQGTEAFF. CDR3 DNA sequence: TGTGCCAGCAGCCAAGACTCCCAGGGCACTGAAGCTTTCTTT.

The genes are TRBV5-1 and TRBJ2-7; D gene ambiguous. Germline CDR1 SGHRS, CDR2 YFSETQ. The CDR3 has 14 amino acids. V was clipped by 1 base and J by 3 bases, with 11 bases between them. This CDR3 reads CASSLYRTDYEQYF. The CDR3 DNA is TGCGCCAGCAGCTTGTATCGAACGGACTACGAGCAGTACTTC.

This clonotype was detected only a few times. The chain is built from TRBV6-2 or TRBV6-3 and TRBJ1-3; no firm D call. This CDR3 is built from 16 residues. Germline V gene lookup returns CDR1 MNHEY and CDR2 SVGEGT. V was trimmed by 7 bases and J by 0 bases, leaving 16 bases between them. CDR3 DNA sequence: TGTGCCAGCAACCCTAGGAGGGCATACTCTGGAAACACCATATATTTT. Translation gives CASNPRRAYSGNTIYF.

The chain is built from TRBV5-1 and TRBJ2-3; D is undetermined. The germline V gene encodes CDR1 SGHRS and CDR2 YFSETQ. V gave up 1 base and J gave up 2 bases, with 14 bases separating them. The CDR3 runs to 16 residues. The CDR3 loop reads CASSLSPDPPTDTQYF. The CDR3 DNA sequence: TGCGCCAGCAGCTTGTCCCCCGATCCCCCCACAGATACGCAGTATTTT.

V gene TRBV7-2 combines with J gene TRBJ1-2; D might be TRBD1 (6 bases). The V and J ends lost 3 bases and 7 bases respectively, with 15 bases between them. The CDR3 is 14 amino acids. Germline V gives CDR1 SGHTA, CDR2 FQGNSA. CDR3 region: CASSFGGGSGGYTF. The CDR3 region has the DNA TGTGCCAGCAGCTTCGGCGGGGGCTCCGGTGGCTACACCTTC. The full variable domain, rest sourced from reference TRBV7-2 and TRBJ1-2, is GAGVSQSPSNKVTEKGKDVELRCDPISGHTALYWYRQSLGQGLEFLIYFQGNSAPDKSGLPSDRFSAERTGGSVSTLTIQRTQQEDSAVYLCASSFGGGSGGYTFGSGTRLTVV.

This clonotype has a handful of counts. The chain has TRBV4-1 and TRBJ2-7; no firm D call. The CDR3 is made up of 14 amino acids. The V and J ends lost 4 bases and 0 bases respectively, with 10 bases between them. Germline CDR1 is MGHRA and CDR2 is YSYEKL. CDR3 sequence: CASSLSHSSYEQYV. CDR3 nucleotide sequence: TGCGCCAGCAGCCTCTCCCACAGCTCCTACGAGCAGTACGTC.

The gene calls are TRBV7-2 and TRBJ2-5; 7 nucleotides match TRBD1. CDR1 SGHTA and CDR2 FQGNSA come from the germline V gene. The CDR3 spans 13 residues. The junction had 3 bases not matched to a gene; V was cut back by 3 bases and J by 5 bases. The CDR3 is CASSFGDSETQYF. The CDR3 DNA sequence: TGTGCCAGCAGCTTCGGGGACAGCGAGACCCAGTACTTC.

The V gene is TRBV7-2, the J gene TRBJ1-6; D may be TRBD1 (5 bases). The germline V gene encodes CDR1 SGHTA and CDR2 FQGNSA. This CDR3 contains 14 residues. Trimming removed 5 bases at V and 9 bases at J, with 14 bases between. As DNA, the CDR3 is TGTGCCAGCAGCCCACGGGGGACCGTTTCACCCCTCCACTTT. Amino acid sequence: CASSPRGTVSPLHF.

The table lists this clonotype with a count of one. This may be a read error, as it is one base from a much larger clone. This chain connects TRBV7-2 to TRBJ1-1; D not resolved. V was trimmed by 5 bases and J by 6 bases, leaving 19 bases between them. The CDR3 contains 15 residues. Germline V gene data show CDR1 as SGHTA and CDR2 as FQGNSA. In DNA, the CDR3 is TGTGCCAGCAGCCCTTATACCGGGAGAGATTCTGAAGCTTTCTTT. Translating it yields CASSPYTGRDSEAFF.

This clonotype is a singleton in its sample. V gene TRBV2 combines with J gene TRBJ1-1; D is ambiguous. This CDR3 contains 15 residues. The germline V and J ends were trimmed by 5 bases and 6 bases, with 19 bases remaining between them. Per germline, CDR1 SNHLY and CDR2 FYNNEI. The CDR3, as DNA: TGTGCCAGCAGTACCTTAGAGCCCGGTCTCGCTGAAGCTTTCTTT. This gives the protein CASSTLEPGLAEAFF.

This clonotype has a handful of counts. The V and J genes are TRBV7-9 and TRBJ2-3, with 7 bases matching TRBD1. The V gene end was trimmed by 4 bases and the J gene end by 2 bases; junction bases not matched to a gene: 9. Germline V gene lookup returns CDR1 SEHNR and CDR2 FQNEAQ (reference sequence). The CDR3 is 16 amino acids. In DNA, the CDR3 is TGTGCCAGCAGCTCTACTGGACAGGAAAACACAGATACGCAGTATTTT. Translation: CASSSTGQENTDTQYF. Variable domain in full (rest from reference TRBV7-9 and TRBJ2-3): DTGVSQNPRHKITKRGQNVTFRCDPISEHNRLYWYRQTLGQGPEFLTYFQNEAQLEKSRLLSDRFSAERPKGSFSTLEIQRTEQGDSAMYLCASSSTGQENTDTQYFGPGTRLTVL.

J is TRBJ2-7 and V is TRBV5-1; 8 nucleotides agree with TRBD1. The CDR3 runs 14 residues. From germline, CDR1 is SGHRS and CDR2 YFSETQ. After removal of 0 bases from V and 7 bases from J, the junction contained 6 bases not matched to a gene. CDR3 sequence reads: CASSLGPTGGEQYV. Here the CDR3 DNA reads TGCGCCAGCAGCTTGGGCCCAACAGGGGGAGAGCAGTACGTC.

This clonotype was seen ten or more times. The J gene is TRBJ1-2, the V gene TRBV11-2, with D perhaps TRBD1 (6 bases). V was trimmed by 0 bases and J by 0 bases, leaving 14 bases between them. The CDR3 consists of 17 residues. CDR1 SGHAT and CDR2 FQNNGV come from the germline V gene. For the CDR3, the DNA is TGTGCCAGCAGCTTAGAAGGGCCAGGGGCCTCTAACTATGGCTACACCTTC. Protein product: CASSLEGPGASNYGYTF.